Presented here are 10 T cell receptor beta chains from one specimen sequenced in a study of T cell repertoires in cytomegalovirus infection (dated by TCRdb to the late 2010s). Reading the label with the study, this specimen's treatment or condition is: in vitro stimulation with specific CMV peptide epitopes to enrich CMV-specific T cells. These receptors' antigens are unknown. The instrument given in TCRdb is Illumina HiSeq 1500. TCRdb reworked the public reads: Q25 trimming with fastp, MiXCR clone assembly, productive beta chains retained. Entries are consolidated by CDR3 protein sequence, retaining the most common genes and DNA. Across this sample there are fewer than 950,000 distinct CDR3 sequences, with around a third seen only once. Around an eighth of the sample goes to the ten largest clones. Sequences were derived from cultured CD8+ T cells from PBMCs, sampled from culture after CMV antigen stimulation. The source is a human donor in good health (CMV status not recorded). Some clones in this sample may be carry-over from other donors' samples.

This clonotype occurred once. V is TRBV28 and J is TRBJ2-7; D is possibly TRBD1 or TRBD2 (5 bases each). The CDR3 has 13 amino acids. Germline V gene data show CDR1 as MDHEN and CDR2 as SYDVKM. Trimming took off 4 bases at V and 6 bases at J, with 13 bases between the two ends. The CDR3 loop reads CASSWGAGIEQYV. The CDR3 DNA reads TGTGCCAGCAGTTGGGGAGCAGGGATCGAGCAGTACGTC.

The chain carries TRBV6-2 or TRBV6-3 and TRBJ2-3, with D perhaps assigned TRBD1 or TRBD2 (6 bases each). CDR1 is MNHEY, CDR2 SVGEGT, per germline. Trimming shortened V by 6 bases and J by 4 bases, and 20 bases separated the two germline ends. The CDR3 totals 16 residues. The CDR3 DNA reads TGTGCCAGCAGCCCCTGGAGGGGGGAGTCCCCAGATACGCAGTATTTT. Encoded protein: CASSPWRGESPDTQYF.

This clonotype was recorded at least ten times. CDR3 region: CASSTGRQPQHF. The CDR3 DNA reads TGTGCCAGCAGTACAGGGCGGCAGCCCCAGCATTTT. The chain uses TRBV12-3 or TRBV12-4 and TRBJ1-5, with D perhaps matching TRBD1 (6 bases). CDR3 length: 12 residues. V lost 5 bases and J lost 7, with 9 bases in between.

V and J are TRBV12-3 or TRBV12-4 and TRBJ1-3; TRBD1 is a possible D gene (5 bases). CDR3 length equals 17 residues. The V end lost 5 bases, the J end lost 0 bases, and 17 bases lay between the germline ends. Here the CDR3 reads CASSPREALYSGNTIYF. As DNA, the CDR3 is TGTGCCAGCAGTCCCAGGGAGGCACTTTACTCTGGAAACACCATATATTTT.

The chain links TRBV4-2 to TRBJ1-1, with a possible D match to TRBD1 (5 bases). The CDR3 contains 14 residues. V was cut by 2 bases and J by 6 bases, with 13 bases left in between. CDR1 is LGHNA and CDR2 is YNFKEQ in the germline V gene. CDR3 sequence (DNA): TGTGCCAGCAGCCAACGTGGGGGAGCCCCTGAAGCTTTCTTT. Protein sequence: CASSQRGGAPEAFF.

The CDR3 coding sequence is TGTGCCAGCAGCTTGGATAGGACAGGGGGCGGGAATGGCAATCAGCCCCAGCATTTT. Protein: CASSLDRTGGGNGNQPQHF. The J gene is TRBJ1-5, the V gene TRBV5-5; 11 nucleotides line up with TRBD1. The germline V gene has CDR1 SGHKS and CDR2 YYEKEE (reference sequence). V lost 0 bases to trimming and J lost 2 bases; unmatched junction nucleotides: 10. There are 19 residues in the CDR3.

The chain is built from TRBV6-1 and TRBJ2-3; TRBD1 is a possible D gene (5 bases). CDR3 size: 13 residues. Germline CDR1 reads MNHNS; CDR2 reads SASEGT. V was trimmed by 8 bases and J by 6 bases, leaving 15 bases between them. The CDR3 nucleotides are TGTGCCAGCCGGTCAGGGAATTCCGATACGCAGTATTTT. Its translation is CASRSGNSDTQYF.

This clonotype was counted between two and nine times. The rearrangement links TRBV7-6 to TRBJ2-1; the match to TRBD2 covers 10 bases. This CDR3 is 16 amino acids long. Germline trimming cut 6 bases from V and 4 bases from J; bases unmatched to any gene: 9. Per germline, CDR1 SGHVS and CDR2 FNYEAQ. The CDR3 reads CASSSFSGGAYNEQFF. The CDR3 bases are TGTGCCAGCAGTTCATTCAGCGGGGGGGCTTACAATGAGCAGTTCTTC. The full variable domain, its missing parts supplied by reference TRBV7-6 and TRBJ2-1, is GAGVSQSPRYKVTKRGQDVALRCDPISGHVSLYWYRQALGQGPEFLTYFNYEAQQDKSGLPNDRFSAERPEGSISTLTIQRTEQRDSAMYRCASSSFSGGAYNEQFFGPGTRLTVL.

This clonotype has ten or more counts. The genes are TRBV7-9 and TRBJ2-3, with 10 bases lining up with TRBD2. This CDR3 comprises 16 residues. Per germline, CDR1 SEHNR and CDR2 FQNEAQ (reference sequence). Trimming took 5 bases from V and 2 from J; bases not matched to a gene: 7. This CDR3 is CASSPQRGGHTDTQYF. The CDR3 region has the DNA TGTGCCAGCAGCCCTCAGCGGGGGGGACACACAGATACGCAGTATTTT.

The chain couples TRBV24-1 to TRBJ2-1; tentative D call: TRBD2 (7 bases). CDR1 is KGHDR, CDR2 SFDVKD, per germline. Between the trimmed V and J ends, which lost 3 bases and 4 bases, there was a span of 15 bases. This CDR3 has 16 amino acids. The CDR3 DNA reads as TGTGCCACCAGTGATGTGCGGGGGCCCCCGTACAATGAGCAGTTCTTC. The encoded protein is CATSDVRGPPYNEQFF.